This T cell receptor beta chain was sequenced for a study of cytomegalovirus exposure and HLA in healthy donors. Study context: In terms of ancestry, the Caucasian-associated cluster contained about 81% of the roughly 400 genotyped donors. Regarding the study as a whole: A list of approximately 160 TCR beta chains associated with cytomegalovirus was given.

The PCR was carried out with 60 Vbeta primers and 13 Jbeta primers. The table came from immunoSEQ multiplex PCR; TCRdb's copy has only in-frame clones and leaves some out. The data hold more than 60,000 clones, with under 85% observed a single time. V lost 5 bases to trimming and J lost 0 bases, with 11 bases between them. CDR1 SGHNT and CDR2 YENEEA come from the germline V gene. The CDR3 length is 14 residues. On this clone itself: What it binds is not known.

This TCR derives from a woman aged 25 to 39 in good health and CMV-seronegative. Material for sequencing was PBMCs. The rearrangement links TRBV11-3 to TRBJ2-7; a weak D match, TRBD2 (5 bases). CDR3 bases: TGTGCCAGCAGCCCTACGGCGGGCTCCTACGAGCAGTACGTC. This encodes CASSPTAGSYEQYV.